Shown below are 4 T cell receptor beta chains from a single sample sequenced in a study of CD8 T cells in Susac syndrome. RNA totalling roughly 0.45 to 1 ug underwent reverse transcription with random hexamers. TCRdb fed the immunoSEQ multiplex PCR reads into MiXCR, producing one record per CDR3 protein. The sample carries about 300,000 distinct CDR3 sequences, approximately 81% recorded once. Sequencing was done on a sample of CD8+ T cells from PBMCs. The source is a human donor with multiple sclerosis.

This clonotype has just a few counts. CDR3 sequence (DNA): TGTGCCAGCAGCCGAGGGGGCAGTGACTACGAGCAGTACTTC. It translates to CASSRGGSDYEQYF. The chain couples TRBV9 to TRBJ2-7; TRBD1 aligns across 7 bases. Per the germline V gene, CDR1 is SGDLS and CDR2 is YYNGEE. J gave up 3 bases and V 4 bases, and 7 bases lay outside the gene matches. The CDR3 is 14 amino acids.

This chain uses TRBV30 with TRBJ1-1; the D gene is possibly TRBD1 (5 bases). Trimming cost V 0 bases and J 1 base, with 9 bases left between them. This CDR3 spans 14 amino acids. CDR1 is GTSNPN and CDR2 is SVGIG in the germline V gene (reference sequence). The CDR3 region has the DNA TGTGCCTGGAGTGTGGACAAAAAGAACACTGAAGCTTTCTTT. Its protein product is CAWSVDKKNTEAFF.

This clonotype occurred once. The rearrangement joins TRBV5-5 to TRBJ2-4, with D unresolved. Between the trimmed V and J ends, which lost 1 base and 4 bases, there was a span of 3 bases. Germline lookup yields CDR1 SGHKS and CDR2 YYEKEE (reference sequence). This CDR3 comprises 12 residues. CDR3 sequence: CASSLKKNIQYF. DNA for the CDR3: TGTGCCAGCAGCTTGAAGAAAAACATTCAGTACTTC.

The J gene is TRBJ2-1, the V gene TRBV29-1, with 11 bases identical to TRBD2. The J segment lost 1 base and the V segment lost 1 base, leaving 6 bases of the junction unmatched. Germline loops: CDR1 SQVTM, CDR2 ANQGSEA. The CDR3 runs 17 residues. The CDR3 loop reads CSVEGLAGGLSYNEQFF. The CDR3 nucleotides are TGCAGCGTTGAAGGGCTAGCGGGAGGCCTTTCCTACAATGAGCAGTTCTTC.